A selection of T cell receptor beta chains follows, all from one sample in a study of post-analysis software for immune sequencing data. TCRdb redid the calling of the PCR reads with MiXCR, one entry per CDR3 protein. The repertoire consists of about 800,000 distinct CDR3 sequences, with roughly 30% occurring once and the leading ten covering around 0.6%. The sequenced material came from blood. These receptor sequences come from a girl aged 5 to 17 with multiple sclerosis. Each CDR3 is given with its conserved first and last residue. Each record gives: V gene, clone size, D gene, J gene, CDR3 protein, CDR3 DNA. A D gene is named only where the DNA matches it firmly. Clone size is not always given. Where it is, it says once, few, many or a class for expanded clones.

V gene: TRBV6-2/TRBV6-3
clone size: many
D gene: NA
J gene: TRBJ2-7
CDR3 protein: CASSYLPLYEQYF
CDR3 DNA: TGTGCCAGCAGTTATCTGCCCCTCTACGAGCAGTACTTC

V gene: TRBV7-2
clone size: few
D gene: TRBD1
J gene: TRBJ2-7
CDR3 protein: CASSPWTGPTYEQYF
CDR3 DNA: TGTGCCAGCAGCCCTTGGACAGGGCCGACCTACGAGCAGTACTTC

V gene: TRBV12-3/TRBV12-4
clone size: few
D gene: NA
J gene: TRBJ2-3
CDR3 protein: CASTPRSTDTQYF
CDR3 DNA: TGTGCCAGCACTCCCCGTAGCACAGATACGCAGTATTTT

V gene: TRBV6-4
clone size: NA
D gene: NA
J gene: TRBJ2-1
CDR3 protein: CASSASPPTNEQFF
CDR3 DNA: TGTGCCAGCAGTGCAAGCCCGCCGACCAATGAGCAGTTCTTC

V gene: TRBV24-1
clone size: NA
D gene: NA
J gene: TRBJ2-1
CDR3 protein: CATQGPLSNEQFF
CDR3 DNA: TGTGCCACGCAGGGCCCATTGAGCAATGAGCAGTTCTTC

V gene: TRBV4-3
clone size: few
D gene: NA
J gene: TRBJ2-7
CDR3 protein: CASSQDGRYEQYF
CDR3 DNA: TGCGCCAGCAGCCAAGATGGGAGATACGAGCAGTACTTC

V gene: TRBV20-1
clone size: NA
D gene: NA
J gene: TRBJ2-2
CDR3 protein: CSARDIRTGELFF
CDR3 DNA: TGCAGTGCTAGAGATATCCGAACCGGGGAGCTGTTTTTT

V gene: TRBV20-1
clone size: NA
D gene: NA
J gene: TRBJ1-4
CDR3 protein: CSARPLPLQAEKRFF
CDR3 DNA: TGCAGTGCTAGGCCCCTCCCCCTACAAGCTGAAAAACGGTTTTTT

V gene: TRBV7-2
clone size: many
D gene: NA
J gene: TRBJ2-6
CDR3 protein: CASSFNGGGANVLTF
CDR3 DNA: TGTGCCAGCAGCTTCAATGGGGGTGGGGCCAACGTCCTGACTTTC

V gene: TRBV28
clone size: NA
D gene: NA
J gene: TRBJ2-2
CDR3 protein: CATSTGELFF
CDR3 DNA: TGTGCCACCTCCACCGGGGAGCTGTTTTTT

V gene: TRBV18
clone size: few
D gene: NA
J gene: TRBJ1-1
CDR3 protein: CASSPSGRTEAFF
CDR3 DNA: TGTGCCAGCTCACCATCAGGGCGCACTGAAGCTTTCTTT

V gene: TRBV20-1
clone size: few
D gene: TRBD1
J gene: TRBJ2-3
CDR3 protein: CSAPDRVVTDTQYF
CDR3 DNA: TGCAGTGCTCCCGACAGGGTTGTCACAGATACGCAGTATTTT

V gene: TRBV4-3
clone size: few
D gene: TRBD1
J gene: TRBJ2-1
CDR3 protein: CASSHGTGGNEQFF
CDR3 DNA: TGCGCCAGCAGCCACGGGACAGGGGGAAATGAGCAGTTCTTC

V gene: TRBV9
clone size: NA
D gene: TRBD1
J gene: TRBJ2-5
CDR3 protein: CASSPGQATHETQYF
CDR3 DNA: TGTGCCAGCAGCCCCGGACAGGCCACCCACGAGACCCAGTACTTC

V gene: TRBV5-1
clone size: once
D gene: TRBD2
J gene: TRBJ2-2
CDR3 protein: CASRAQAGGTGELFF
CDR3 DNA: TGCGCCAGCAGGGCCCAGGCGGGAGGCACCGGGGAGCTGTTTTTT

V gene: TRBV9
clone size: NA
D gene: NA
J gene: TRBJ2-7
CDR3 protein: CASSRDWTDSYEQYF
CDR3 DNA: TGTGCCAGCAGCCGTGATTGGACAGACTCCTACGAGCAGTACTTC

V gene: TRBV18
clone size: NA
D gene: NA
J gene: TRBJ2-5
CDR3 protein: CASSRGSSETQYF
CDR3 DNA: TGTGCCAGCTCACGGGGGAGTTCCGAGACCCAGTACTTC

V gene: TRBV28
clone size: NA
D gene: NA
J gene: TRBJ2-3
CDR3 protein: CASRPALGQRTIADTQYF
CDR3 DNA: TGTGCCAGCAGGCCTGCCCTGGGCCAGAGAACCATAGCAGATACGCAGTATTTT

V gene: TRBV28
clone size: NA
D gene: TRBD1
J gene: TRBJ2-3
CDR3 protein: CASAIGGQGKDTQYF
CDR3 DNA: TGTGCCAGCGCCATTGGGGGACAGGGGAAAGATACGCAGTATTTT

V gene: TRBV6-2/TRBV6-3
clone size: few
D gene: NA
J gene: TRBJ2-7
CDR3 protein: CASKKRPYEQYF
CDR3 DNA: TGTGCCAGCAAGAAGCGCCCCTACGAGCAGTACTTC

V gene: TRBV27
clone size: few
D gene: TRBD2
J gene: TRBJ2-1
CDR3 protein: CASRGTSGRNEQFF
CDR3 DNA: TGTGCCAGCAGGGGGACTAGCGGGAGAAATGAGCAGTTCTTC

V gene: TRBV29-1
clone size: NA
D gene: TRBD1
J gene: TRBJ1-1
CDR3 protein: CSVRPGTGTNTEAFF
CDR3 DNA: TGCAGCGTCCGTCCCGGGACAGGGACGAACACTGAAGCTTTCTTT

V gene: TRBV27
clone size: few
D gene: NA
J gene: TRBJ1-2
CDR3 protein: CASRPVGGHYGYTF
CDR3 DNA: TGTGCCAGCAGACCTGTAGGGGGGCACTATGGCTACACCTTC

V gene: TRBV6-4
clone size: few
D gene: NA
J gene: TRBJ1-2
CDR3 protein: CANRAGGGWNYGYTF
CDR3 DNA: TGTGCCAACCGAGCGGGGGGCGGATGGAACTATGGCTACACCTTC

V gene: TRBV6-2/TRBV6-3
clone size: few
D gene: TRBD1
J gene: TRBJ2-5
CDR3 protein: CASTDPGQRQETQYF
CDR3 DNA: TGTGCCAGCACCGACCCGGGACAGAGACAAGAGACCCAGTACTTC

V gene: TRBV29-1
clone size: once
D gene: NA
J gene: TRBJ2-7
CDR3 protein: CSAGEQTYEQYF
CDR3 DNA: TGCAGCGCAGGAGAGCAGACCTACGAGCAGTACTTC

V gene: TRBV4-3
clone size: few
D gene: NA
J gene: TRBJ1-4
CDR3 protein: CASSQRPQGLGEKLFF
CDR3 DNA: TGCGCCAGCAGCCAACGACCTCAGGGTTTAGGTGAAAAACTGTTTTTT

V gene: TRBV27
clone size: NA
D gene: TRBD2
J gene: TRBJ2-5
CDR3 protein: CASSLFSGDQETQYF
CDR3 DNA: TGTGCCAGCAGTTTATTTAGCGGGGACCAAGAGACCCAGTACTTC

V gene: TRBV4-3
clone size: once
D gene: NA
J gene: TRBJ2-1
CDR3 protein: CASSQGTPWDEQFF
CDR3 DNA: TGCGCCAGCAGCCAGGGGACACCCTGGGATGAGCAGTTCTTC

V gene: TRBV7-2
clone size: NA
D gene: NA
J gene: TRBJ2-2
CDR3 protein: CASSLGGYRARTGELFF
CDR3 DNA: TGTGCCAGCAGCTTAGGAGGATACAGGGCCCGCACCGGGGAGCTGTTTTTT

V gene: TRBV5-1
clone size: NA
D gene: TRBD2
J gene: TRBJ2-3
CDR3 protein: CASSFADSGEPTDTQYF
CDR3 DNA: TGCGCCAGCAGCTTCGCGGATAGCGGGGAACCCACAGATACGCAGTATTTT

V gene: TRBV18
clone size: NA
D gene: NA
J gene: TRBJ2-1
CDR3 protein: CASSPLITTYNEQFF
CDR3 DNA: TGTGCCAGCTCACCATTGATAACAACCTACAATGAGCAGTTCTTC

V gene: TRBV9
clone size: NA
D gene: NA
J gene: TRBJ1-2
CDR3 protein: CASSPRRADNYGYTF
CDR3 DNA: TGTGCCAGCAGCCCAAGACGGGCAGATAACTATGGCTACACCTTC

V gene: TRBV28
clone size: NA
D gene: TRBD1
J gene: TRBJ2-5
CDR3 protein: CAGARDSEETQYF
CDR3 DNA: TGTGCCGGTGCAAGGGACAGCGAAGAGACCCAGTACTTC

V gene: TRBV9
clone size: NA
D gene: TRBD1
J gene: TRBJ1-1
CDR3 protein: CASSVDRGGQNTEAFF
CDR3 DNA: TGTGCCAGCAGCGTAGACAGGGGTGGGCAGAACACTGAAGCTTTCTTT